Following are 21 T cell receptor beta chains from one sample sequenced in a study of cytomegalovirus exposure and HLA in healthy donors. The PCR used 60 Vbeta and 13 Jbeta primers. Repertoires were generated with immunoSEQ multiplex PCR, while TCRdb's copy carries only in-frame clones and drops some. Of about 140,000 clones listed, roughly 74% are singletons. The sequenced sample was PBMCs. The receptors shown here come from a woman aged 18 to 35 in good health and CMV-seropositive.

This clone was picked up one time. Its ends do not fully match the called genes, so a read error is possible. CDR3 protein: CASSVDRDQPQHF. Here the CDR3 DNA reads TGTGCCAGTAGTGTAGACAGGGATCAGCCCCAGCATTTT. The chain employs TRBV19 and TRBJ1-5, with 7 bases matching TRBD1. The germline CDR1 and CDR2 sequences are LNHDA and SQIVND (reference sequence). The CDR3 is 13 amino acids.

The CDR3 DNA reads as TGTGCCAGTAGTACAAAGACAGGGGTGATCAATCAGCCCCAGCATTTT. Translation: CASSTKTGVINQPQHF. V gene TRBV19 combines with J gene TRBJ1-5; 8 bases are a match to TRBD1. V lost 4 bases, J lost 3 bases, and 8 bases stayed unmatched. The length of the CDR3 is 16 residues. Germline CDR1 reads LNHDA; CDR2 reads SQIVND (reference sequence).

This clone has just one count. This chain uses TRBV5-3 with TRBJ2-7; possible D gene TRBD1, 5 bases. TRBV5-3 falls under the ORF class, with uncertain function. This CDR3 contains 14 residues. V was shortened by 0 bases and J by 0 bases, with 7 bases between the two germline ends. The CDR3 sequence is CARSLDRSSYEQYF. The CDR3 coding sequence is TGTGCCAGAAGCTTGGACAGGAGCTCCTACGAGCAGTACTTC.

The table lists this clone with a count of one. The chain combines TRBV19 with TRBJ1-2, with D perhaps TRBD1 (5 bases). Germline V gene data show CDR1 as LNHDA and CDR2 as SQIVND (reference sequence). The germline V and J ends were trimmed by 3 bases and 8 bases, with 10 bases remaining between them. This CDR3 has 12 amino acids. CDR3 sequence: CASSITQGGYTF. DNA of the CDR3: TGTGCCAGTAGTATTACCCAGGGAGGCTACACCTTC.

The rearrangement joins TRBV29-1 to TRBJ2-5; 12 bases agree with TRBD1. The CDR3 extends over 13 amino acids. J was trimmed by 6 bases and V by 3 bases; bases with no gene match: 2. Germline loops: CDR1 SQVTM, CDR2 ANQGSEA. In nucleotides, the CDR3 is TGCAGCGTTGAGGGGACAGGGGGCCAGACCCAGTACTTC. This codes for CSVEGTGGQTQYF.

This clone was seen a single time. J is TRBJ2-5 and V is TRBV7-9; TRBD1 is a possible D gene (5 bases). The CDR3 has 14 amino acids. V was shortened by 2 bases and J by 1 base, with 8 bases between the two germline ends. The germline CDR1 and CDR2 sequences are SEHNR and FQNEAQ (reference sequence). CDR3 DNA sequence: TGTGCCAGCAGCTTACCAGGGCCCCAAGAGACCCAGTACTTC. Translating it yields CASSLPGPQETQYF.

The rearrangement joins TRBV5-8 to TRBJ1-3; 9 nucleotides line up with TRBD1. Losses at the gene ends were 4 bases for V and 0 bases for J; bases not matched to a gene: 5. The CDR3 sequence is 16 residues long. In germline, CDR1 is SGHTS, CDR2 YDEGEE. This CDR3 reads CASSMTGGNSGNTIYF. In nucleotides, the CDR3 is TGTGCCAGCAGCATGACAGGGGGTAACTCTGGAAACACCATATATTTT. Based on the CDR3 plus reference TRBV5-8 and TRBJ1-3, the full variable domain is EAGVTQSPTHLIKTRGQQATLRCSPISGHTSVYWYQQALGLGLQFLLWYDEGEERNRGNFPPRFSGRQFPNYSSELNVNALELEDSALYLCASSMTGGNSGNTIYFGEGSWLTVV.

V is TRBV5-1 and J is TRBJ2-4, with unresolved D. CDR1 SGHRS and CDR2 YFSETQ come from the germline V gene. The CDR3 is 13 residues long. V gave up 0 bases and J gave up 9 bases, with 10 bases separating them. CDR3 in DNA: TGCGCCAGCAGCTTGGCAATTGGTAGCATTCAGTACTTC. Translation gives CASSLAIGSIQYF.

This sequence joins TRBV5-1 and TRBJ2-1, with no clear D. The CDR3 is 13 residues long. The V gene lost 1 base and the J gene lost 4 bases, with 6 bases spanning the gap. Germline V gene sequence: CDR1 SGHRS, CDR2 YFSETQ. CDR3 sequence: CASSLISYNEQFF. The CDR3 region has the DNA TGCGCCAGCAGCTTGATTAGTTACAATGAGCAGTTCTTC.

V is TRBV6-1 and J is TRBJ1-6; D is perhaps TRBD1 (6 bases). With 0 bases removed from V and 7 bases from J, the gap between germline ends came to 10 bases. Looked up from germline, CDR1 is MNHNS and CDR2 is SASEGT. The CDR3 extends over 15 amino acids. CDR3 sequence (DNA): TGTGCCAGCAGTGAAGCGTGGACAGAGAATTCACCCCTCCACTTT. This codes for CASSEAWTENSPLHF.

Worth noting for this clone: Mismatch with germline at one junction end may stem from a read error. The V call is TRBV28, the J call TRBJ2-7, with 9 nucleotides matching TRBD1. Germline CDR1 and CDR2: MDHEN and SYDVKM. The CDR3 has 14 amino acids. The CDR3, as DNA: TGTGCCAGCAGTGTCCCGGGACAGGGACCTACGGTCGACTTC. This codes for CASSVPGQGPTVDF.

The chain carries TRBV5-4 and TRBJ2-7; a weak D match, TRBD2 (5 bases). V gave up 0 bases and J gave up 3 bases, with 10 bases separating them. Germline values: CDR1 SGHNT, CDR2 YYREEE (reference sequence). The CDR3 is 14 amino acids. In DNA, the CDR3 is TGTGCCAGCAGCTTGGGGACTGGAGGCTACGAGCAGTACTTC. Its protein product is CASSLGTGGYEQYF.

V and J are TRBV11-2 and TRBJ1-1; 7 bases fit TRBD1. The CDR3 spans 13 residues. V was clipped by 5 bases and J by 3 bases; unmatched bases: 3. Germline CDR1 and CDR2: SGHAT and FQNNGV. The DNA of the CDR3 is TGTGCCAGCAGCATTACAGGGGACACTGAAGCTTTCTTT. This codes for CASSITGDTEAFF. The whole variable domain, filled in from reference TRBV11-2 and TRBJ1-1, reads EAGVAQSPRYKIIEKRQSVAFWCNPISGHATLYWYQQILGQGPKLLIQFQNNGVVDDSQLPKDRFSAERLKGVDSTLKIQPAKLEDSAVYLCASSITGDTEAFFGQGTRLTVV.

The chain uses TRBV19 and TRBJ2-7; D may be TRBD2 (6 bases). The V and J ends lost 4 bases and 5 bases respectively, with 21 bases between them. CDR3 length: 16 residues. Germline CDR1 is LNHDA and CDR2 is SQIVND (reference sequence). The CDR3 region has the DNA TGTGCCAGTAGTAGCTCGGACGGAGCGGGTTCGGACGAGCAGTACTTC. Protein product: CASSSSDGAGSDEQYF.

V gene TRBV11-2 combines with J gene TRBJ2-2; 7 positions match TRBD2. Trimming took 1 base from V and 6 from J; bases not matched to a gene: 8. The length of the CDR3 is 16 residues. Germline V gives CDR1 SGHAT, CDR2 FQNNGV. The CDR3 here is CASSLGASGVAGELFF. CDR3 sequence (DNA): TGTGCCAGCAGCTTAGGGGCTAGCGGAGTCGCCGGGGAGCTGTTTTTT.

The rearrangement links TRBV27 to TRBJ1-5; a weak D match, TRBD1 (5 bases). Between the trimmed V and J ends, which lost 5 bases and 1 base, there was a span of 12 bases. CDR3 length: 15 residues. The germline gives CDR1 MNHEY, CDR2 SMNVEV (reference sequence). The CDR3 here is CASSLDIGSNQPQHF. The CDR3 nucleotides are TGTGCCAGCAGTCTGGACATTGGCAGCAATCAGCCCCAGCATTTT.

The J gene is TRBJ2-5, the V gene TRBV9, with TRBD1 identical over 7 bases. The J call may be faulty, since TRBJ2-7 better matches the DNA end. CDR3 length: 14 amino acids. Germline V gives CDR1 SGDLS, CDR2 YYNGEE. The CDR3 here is CASSNGTAAYEQYF. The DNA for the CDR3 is TGTGCCAGCAGCAATGGGACAGCCGCCTACGAGCAGTACTTC.

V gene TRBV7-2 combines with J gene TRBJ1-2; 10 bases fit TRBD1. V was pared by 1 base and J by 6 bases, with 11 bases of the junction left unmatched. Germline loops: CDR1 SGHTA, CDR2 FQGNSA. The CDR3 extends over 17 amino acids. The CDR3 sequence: CASSLGLTGGYQDGYTF. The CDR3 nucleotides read TGTGCCAGCAGCTTAGGTTTGACAGGGGGCTACCAGGATGGCTACACCTTC. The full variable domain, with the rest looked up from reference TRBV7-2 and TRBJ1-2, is GAGVSQSPSNKVTEKGKDVELRCDPISGHTALYWYRQSLGQGLEFLIYFQGNSAPDKSGLPSDRFSAERTGGSVSTLTIQRTQQEDSAVYLCASSLGLTGGYQDGYTFGSGTRLTVV.

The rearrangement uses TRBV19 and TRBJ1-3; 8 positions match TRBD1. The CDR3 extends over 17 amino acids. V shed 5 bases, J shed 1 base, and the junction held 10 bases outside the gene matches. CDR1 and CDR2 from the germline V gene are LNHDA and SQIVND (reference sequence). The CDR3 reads CASSSRTGMGSGNTIYF. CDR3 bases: TGTGCCAGTAGTTCCCGGACAGGGATGGGATCTGGAAACACCATATATTTT.

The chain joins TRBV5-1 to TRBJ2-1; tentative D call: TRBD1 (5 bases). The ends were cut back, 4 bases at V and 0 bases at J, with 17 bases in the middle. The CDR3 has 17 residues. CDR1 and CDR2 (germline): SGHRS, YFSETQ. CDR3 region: CASSPAGFVGSYNEQFF. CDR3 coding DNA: TGCGCCAGCAGCCCGGCAGGGTTTGTAGGCTCCTACAATGAGCAGTTCTTC.

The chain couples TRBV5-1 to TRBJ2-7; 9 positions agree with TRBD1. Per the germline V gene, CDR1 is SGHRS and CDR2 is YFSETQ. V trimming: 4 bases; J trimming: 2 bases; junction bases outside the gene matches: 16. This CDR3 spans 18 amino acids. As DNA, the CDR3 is TGCGCCAGCAGCCATTACTTCCCGGGACAGGGTTTACCCTACGAGCAGTACTTC. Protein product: CASSHYFPGQGLPYEQYF. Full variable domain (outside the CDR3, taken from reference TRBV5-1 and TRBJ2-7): KAGVTQTPRYLIKTRGQQVTLSCSPISGHRSVSWYQQTPGQGLQFLFEYFSETQRNKGNFPGRFSGRQFSNSRSEMNVSTLELGDSALYLCASSHYFPGQGLPYEQYFGPGTRLTVT.